The clone carrying this T cell receptor beta chain was counted many times. The CDR3 has 14 amino acids. Looked up from germline, CDR1 is SGHVS and CDR2 is FQNEAQ. Trimming took 8 bases from V and 2 from J, leaving 16 bases between them. MiXCR, run by TCRdb on the reads, gives a single entry per CDR3 protein. The sample lists a few hundred thousand distinct CDR3 sequences; around 18% were seen once. This entry belongs to a study of T cell repertoires in cytomegalovirus infection. Sequenced sample: PBMCs. The source of this sequence is a human donor in good health (CMV status not recorded). Some clones in this sample may be carry-over from other donors' samples. This chain connects TRBV7-8 to TRBJ2-7, with D unclear. The CDR3: CASCESRAPYEQYF. CDR3 nucleotide sequence: TGTGCCAGCTGTGAGAGCCGGGCCCCCTACGAGCAGTACTTC.